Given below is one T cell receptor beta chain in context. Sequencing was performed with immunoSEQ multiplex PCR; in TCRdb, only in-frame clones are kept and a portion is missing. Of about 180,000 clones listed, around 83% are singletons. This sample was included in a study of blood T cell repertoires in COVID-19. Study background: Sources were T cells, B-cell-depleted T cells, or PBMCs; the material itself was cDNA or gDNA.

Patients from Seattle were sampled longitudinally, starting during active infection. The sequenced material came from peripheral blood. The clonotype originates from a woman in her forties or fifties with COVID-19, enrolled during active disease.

The CDR3 spells CASSLRGNSPLHF. DNA of the CDR3: TGTGCCAGCAGCCTCAGGGGTAATTCACCCCTCCACTTT. This chain uses TRBV6-2 or TRBV6-3 with TRBJ1-6; perhaps TRBD1 as D (6 bases). This CDR3 has 13 residues. Trimming took off 6 bases at V and 6 bases at J, with 9 bases between the two ends. The germline V gene has CDR1 MNHEY and CDR2 SVGEGT.